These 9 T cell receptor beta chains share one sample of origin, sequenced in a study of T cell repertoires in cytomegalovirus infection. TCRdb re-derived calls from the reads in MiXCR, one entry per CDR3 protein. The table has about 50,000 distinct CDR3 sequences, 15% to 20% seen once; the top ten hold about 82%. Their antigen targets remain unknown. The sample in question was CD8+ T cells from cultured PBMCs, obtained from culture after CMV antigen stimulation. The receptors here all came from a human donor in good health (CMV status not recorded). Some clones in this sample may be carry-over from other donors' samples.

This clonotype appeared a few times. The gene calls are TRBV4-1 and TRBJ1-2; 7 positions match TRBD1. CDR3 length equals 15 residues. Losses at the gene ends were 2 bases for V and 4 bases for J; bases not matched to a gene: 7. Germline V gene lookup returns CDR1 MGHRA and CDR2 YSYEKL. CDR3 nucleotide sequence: TGCGCCAGCAGCCAACGCACGACAGGGACCTATGGCTACACCTTC. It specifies CASSQRTTGTYGYTF.

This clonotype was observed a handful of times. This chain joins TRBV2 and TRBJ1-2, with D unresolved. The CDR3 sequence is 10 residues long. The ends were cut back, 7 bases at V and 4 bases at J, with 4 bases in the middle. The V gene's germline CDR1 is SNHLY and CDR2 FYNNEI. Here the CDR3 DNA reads TGTGCCAGCATGACCTATGGCTACACCTTC. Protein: CASMTYGYTF.

In nucleotides, the CDR3 is TGTGCCAGCAGTTACTCCGTTGCCGCTAATTCACCCCTCCACTTT. Its protein product is CASSYSVAANSPLHF. The chain combines TRBV6-2 or TRBV6-3 with TRBJ1-6; D not certain. The CDR3 loop spans 15 amino acids. The V and J ends lost 0 bases and 6 bases respectively, with 9 bases between them. The germline V gene has CDR1 MNHEY and CDR2 SVGEGT.

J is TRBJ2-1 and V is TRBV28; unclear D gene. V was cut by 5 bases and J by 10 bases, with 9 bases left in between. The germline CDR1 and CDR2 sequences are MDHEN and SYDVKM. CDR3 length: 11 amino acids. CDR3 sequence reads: CASSVPNEQFF. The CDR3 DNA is TGTGCCAGCAGTGTCCCAAACGAGCAGTTCTTC.

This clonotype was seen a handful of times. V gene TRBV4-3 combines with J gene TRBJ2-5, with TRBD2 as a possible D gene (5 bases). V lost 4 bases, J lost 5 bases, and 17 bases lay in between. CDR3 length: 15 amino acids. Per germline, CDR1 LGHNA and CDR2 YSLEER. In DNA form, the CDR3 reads TGCGCCAGCAGCCCCATAACTTCGGGGTTTGAGACCCAGTACTTC. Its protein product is CASSPITSGFETQYF.

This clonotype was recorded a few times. CDR3 nucleotides: TGTGCCAGCAGTACAAGGGGAGCGGGGGGAAAAAGGGGATCGGAGCAGTTCTTC. Its protein is CASSTRGAGGKRGSEQFF. The chain carries TRBV6-1 and TRBJ2-1, with TRBD2 matching over 9 bases. Germline V lookup: CDR1 MNHNS, CDR2 SASEGT. The ends lost 5 bases at V and 10 bases at J; junction bases unmatched: 21. This CDR3 has 18 residues.

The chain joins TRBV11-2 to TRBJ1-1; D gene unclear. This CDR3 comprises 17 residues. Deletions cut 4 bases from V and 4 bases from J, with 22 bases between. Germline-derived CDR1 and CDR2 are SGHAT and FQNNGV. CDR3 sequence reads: CASSSSPGAALLTEAFF. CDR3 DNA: TGTGCCAGCAGCTCCAGCCCAGGTGCCGCCTTACTCACTGAAGCTTTCTTT.

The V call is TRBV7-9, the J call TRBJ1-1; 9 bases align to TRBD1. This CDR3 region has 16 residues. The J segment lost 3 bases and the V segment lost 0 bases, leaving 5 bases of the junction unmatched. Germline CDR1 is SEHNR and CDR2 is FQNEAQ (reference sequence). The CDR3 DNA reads TGTGCCAGCAGCTTAGCGACAGGGGGGTGGGACACTGAAGCTTTCTTT. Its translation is CASSLATGGWDTEAFF.

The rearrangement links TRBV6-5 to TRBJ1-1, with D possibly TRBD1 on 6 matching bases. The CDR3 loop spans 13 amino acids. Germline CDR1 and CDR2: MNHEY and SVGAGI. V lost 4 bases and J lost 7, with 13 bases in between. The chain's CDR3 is CASSFRRDIEAFF. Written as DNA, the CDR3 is TGTGCCAGCAGTTTCCGCCGGGACATTGAAGCTTTCTTT.